Below, 17 T cell receptor beta chains from the same sample are listed, as sequenced in a study of blood T cell repertoires in COVID-19. Measured with immunoSEQ multiplex PCR; TCRdb has only the in-frame clones, and not every one. The sample lists hundreds of thousands of clones, 86% occurring once. The sample was peripheral blood. Receptor source: a man aged 45-65 years with COVID-19, enrolled during active disease.

The chain recombines TRBV19 with TRBJ1-5; D is ambiguous. The CDR3 runs 12 residues. The V end was cut by 4 bases, the J end by 5 bases, with 6 bases between. The V gene's germline CDR1 is LNHDA and CDR2 SQIVND (reference sequence). The CDR3 region has the DNA TGTGCCAGTAGTAGACTTGATCAGCCCCAGCATTTT. The encoded protein is CASSRLDQPQHF.

The chain joins TRBV15 to TRBJ2-3, with D possibly matching TRBD2 (5 bases). Between the trimmed V and J ends, which lost 5 bases and 4 bases, there was a span of 13 bases. This CDR3 contains 14 residues. Germline CDR1 reads LNHNV; CDR2 reads YYDKDF (reference sequence). CDR3: CATSEGSLADTQYF. The CDR3 bases are TGTGCCACCAGCGAGGGTAGTCTAGCAGATACGCAGTATTTT.

Concerning this clone: The sample holds other DNA sequences that translate to the same CDR3. V is TRBV9 and J is TRBJ2-3, with TRBD2 matching 7 bases. The CDR3 runs 15 residues. The junction had 2 bases not matched to a gene; V was cut back by 1 base and J by 0 bases. Germline V gene lookup returns CDR1 SGDLS and CDR2 YYNGEE. This CDR3 is CASSVLAASTDTQYF. CDR3 sequence (DNA): TGTGCCAGCAGCGTACTAGCGGCTAGCACAGATACGCAGTATTTT.

The chain employs TRBV27 and TRBJ2-2, with TRBD2 identical over 8 bases. The CDR3 is made up of 17 amino acids. Per the germline V gene, CDR1 is MNHEY and CDR2 is SMNVEV (reference sequence). The junction had 17 bases not matched to a gene; V was cut back by 7 bases and J by 7 bases. This chain's CDR3 is CASTRFGREGLGGELFF. CDR3 sequence (DNA): TGTGCCAGCACCCGATTTGGACGGGAGGGCCTCGGCGGGGAGCTGTTTTTT.

This clone was picked up a small number of times. The rearrangement joins TRBV11-2 to TRBJ1-2; no firm D call. The CDR3 is made up of 14 amino acids. Germline lookup yields CDR1 SGHAT and CDR2 FQNNGV. V lost 0 bases, J lost 3 bases, and 8 bases lay in between. CDR3 residues: CASSLEWADYGYTF. DNA for the CDR3: TGTGCCAGCAGCTTAGAGTGGGCAGACTATGGCTACACCTTC. The whole variable domain, remainder taken from reference TRBV11-2 and TRBJ1-2, is EAGVAQSPRYKIIEKRQSVAFWCNPISGHATLYWYQQILGQGPKLLIQFQNNGVVDDSQLPKDRFSAERLKGVDSTLKIQPAKLEDSAVYLCASSLEWADYGYTFGSGTRLTVV.

This clone was detected a few times. The J gene is TRBJ1-4, the V gene TRBV7-8; maybe TRBD1 (5 bases). Trimming took 2 bases from V and 4 from J, leaving 14 bases between them. This CDR3 region has 16 residues. CDR1 and CDR2 from the germline V gene are SGHVS and FQNEAQ. This CDR3 reads CASSLSPGEGNEKLFF. The CDR3 DNA follows: TGTGCCAGCAGCTTATCCCCGGGGGAGGGTAATGAAAAACTGTTTTTT.

The V and J genes are TRBV28 and TRBJ1-1, with D unclear. Between the trimmed V and J ends, which lost 6 bases and 4 bases, there was a span of 18 bases. CDR1 and CDR2 (germline): MDHEN, SYDVKM. This CDR3 is 15 amino acids long. The CDR3 nucleotides read TGTGCCAGCAGGCCCCCAGGAGCGGGTGGCACTGAAGCTTTCTTT. It encodes CASRPPGAGGTEAFF. Complete variable domain (other parts from reference TRBV28 and TRBJ1-1): DVKVTQSSRYLVKRTGEKVFLECVQDMDHENMFWYRQDPGLGLRLIYFSYDVKMKEKGDIPEGYSVSREKKERFSLILESASTNQTSMYLCASRPPGAGGTEAFFGQGTRLTVV.

V gene TRBV6-2 or TRBV6-3 combines with J gene TRBJ2-3, with D perhaps matching TRBD2 (6 bases). The CDR3 length is 16 residues. V was pared by 1 base and J by 2 bases, with 13 bases between. CDR1 is MNHEY, CDR2 SVGEGT, per germline. For the CDR3, the DNA is TGTGCCAGCAGTTACTGGGGTAGGGAGGCCACAGATACGCAGTATTTT. As protein: CASSYWGREATDTQYF.

V gene TRBV19 combines with J gene TRBJ2-7, with a possible D match to TRBD1 (5 bases). Between the trimmed V and J ends, which lost 6 bases and 0 bases, there was a span of 12 bases. Per the germline V gene, CDR1 is LNHDA and CDR2 is SQIVND (reference sequence). The CDR3 extends over 14 amino acids. The CDR3 nucleotides are TGTGCCAGTAGGAATACAGACAGCTCCTACGAGCAGTACTTC. It specifies CASRNTDSSYEQYF.

CDR3 in amino acids: CASSSFRTGVDNEQFF. In DNA form, the CDR3 reads TGCGCCAGCAGCTCTTTTAGGACAGGGGTGGACAATGAGCAGTTCTTC. V usage is TRBV5-1 and J usage is TRBJ2-1; 9 bases are shared with TRBD1. The CDR3 extends over 16 amino acids. Per germline, CDR1 SGHRS and CDR2 YFSETQ. J gave up 5 bases and V 3 bases, and 9 bases lay outside the gene matches.

This chain connects TRBV24-1 to TRBJ2-3; no clear D. CDR1 KGHDR and CDR2 SFDVKD come from the germline V gene. Trimming removed 4 bases at V and 2 bases at J, with 9 bases between. This CDR3 comprises 14 residues. The CDR3 DNA reads as TGTGCCACCAGTGACCCTATGAACACAGATACGCAGTATTTT. Translating it yields CATSDPMNTDTQYF.

This clone was seen only a few times. The V call is TRBV27, the J call TRBJ1-1, with D perhaps matching TRBD1 (6 bases). This CDR3 contains 14 residues. With 4 bases removed from V and 5 bases from J, the gap between germline ends came to 14 bases. Germline loops: CDR1 MNHEY, CDR2 SMNVEV (reference sequence). CDR3 in amino acids: CASSSTYRDTEAFF. The CDR3 bases are TGTGCCAGCAGTTCAACTTACAGGGATACTGAAGCTTTCTTT.

This clone occurred once. The gene calls are TRBV19 and TRBJ1-2; 9 nucleotides align to TRBD1. V shed 4 bases and J 6 bases; nucleotides not matched to a gene: 6. The CDR3 runs to 14 residues. The V gene's germline CDR1 is LNHDA and CDR2 SQIVND (reference sequence). Written as DNA, the CDR3 is TGTGCCAGTAGTAGGGGGACAGGGTCCAATGGCTACACCTTC. It is translated as CASSRGTGSNGYTF.

The chain carries TRBV19 and TRBJ1-5; TRBD1 matches at 9 bases. The CDR3 runs to 17 residues. Trimming took 7 bases from V and 0 from J; bases not matched to a gene: 10. Germline V gives CDR1 LNHDA, CDR2 SQIVND (reference sequence). This chain's CDR3 is CASIRTGAYYSNQPQHF. The DNA of the CDR3 is TGTGCCAGTATACGGACAGGGGCCTACTATAGCAATCAGCCCCAGCATTTT.

This CDR3 is CAISEQGVGQPQHF. For the CDR3, the DNA is TGTGCCATCAGTGAACAGGGGGTCGGTCAGCCCCAGCATTTT. The rearrangement joins TRBV10-3 to TRBJ1-5, with TRBD1 matching 8 bases. CDR3 length equals 14 residues. Per the germline V gene, CDR1 is ENHRY and CDR2 is SYGVKD. V lost 3 bases, J lost 6 bases, and 4 bases stayed unmatched.

The chain is built from TRBV7-8 and TRBJ2-1; 8 bases map to TRBD2. The CDR3 length is 13 residues. J lost 14 bases, V lost 6 bases, and 12 bases had no gene match. Germline V gene lookup returns CDR1 SGHVS and CDR2 FQNEAQ. The CDR3 spells CASRPAGAGVKFF. The DNA of the CDR3 is TGTGCCAGCAGACCGGCCGGAGCGGGAGTCAAGTTCTTC.

This chain connects TRBV27 to TRBJ1-4, with D unresolved. Germline V gene lookup returns CDR1 MNHEY and CDR2 SMNVEV (reference sequence). V lost 3 bases and J 5 bases, leaving 7 bases between the germline ends. The CDR3 is made up of 13 amino acids. The CDR3: CASSFIPNEKLFF. The CDR3 nucleotides are TGTGCCAGCAGTTTCATCCCAAATGAAAAACTGTTTTTT.